The sequence of this TCR beta chain was determined in a study of response to subunit inactivated influenza vaccine. Study results and caveats: It was suggested by the authors that few new T cells are recruited by each seasonal influenza vaccination.

The CDR3 contains 19 residues. The V and J ends lost 4 bases and 2 bases, in that order; junction bases with no gene match: 15. Per germline, CDR1 LNHDA and CDR2 SQIVND (reference sequence). This clonotype was recorded a few times. The antigen is unknown. MiXCR was run by TCRdb on the RT-PCR reads, yielding one entry per CDR3 protein. The sample consists of just over 300,000 distinct CDR3 sequences, over 20% of them appearing once. The chain employs TRBV19 and TRBJ1-5, with 9 positions matching TRBD1. This receptor was identified in a man aged 50-75 years who received an inactivated influenza vaccine. The source material was PBMCs from blood, sampled less than 22 months after vaccination. CDR3 in amino acids: CASSTIGQGTSHRNQPQHF. CDR3 nucleotide sequence: TGTGCCAGTAGTACCATAGGACAGGGGACTTCGCATCGCAATCAGCCCCAGCATTTT.